This T cell receptor (beta chain) was profiled in a study of blood T cell repertoires in COVID-19. The germline V gene has CDR1 SGHDT and CDR2 YYEEEE. V lost 0 bases and J 0 bases, leaving 6 bases between the germline ends. This CDR3 region has 14 residues. Clones were read by immunoSEQ multiplex PCR, and TCRdb kept only the in-frame ones, dropping some. The sample holds about 270,000 clones, roughly 93% seen once. The origin of this receptor is a woman aged 35 to 49 with acute COVID-19. The sequenced sample was PBMCs or T cells enriched from blood (not recorded which). This chain joins TRBV5-6 and TRBJ2-5; D may be TRBD1 (6 bases). The DNA of the CDR3 is TGTGCCAGCAGCTTGGGGACAGACCAAGAGACCCAGTACTTC. It codes for CASSLGTDQETQYF.